This TCR beta chain was identified in a study of blood T cell repertoires in COVID-19. CDR1 MGHRA and CDR2 YSYEKL come from the germline V gene. This CDR3 comprises 17 residues. V trimming: 1 base; J trimming: 1 base; junction bases outside the gene matches: 5. Using immunoSEQ multiplex PCR, the repertoire was profiled, and TCRdb retains in-frame clones only, with some absent. The sample consists of approximately 480,000 clones, 85% to 90% of them appearing once. The J gene is TRBJ2-3, the V gene TRBV4-1; 10 bases align to TRBD2. The sample consisted of peripheral blood. This clonotype originated in a young man with COVID-19, enrolled during active disease. The CDR3, as DNA: TGCGCCAGCAGCCAAGTAAGCGGGAGGGCCGGCACAGATACGCAGTATTTT. Amino acid sequence: CASSQVSGRAGTDTQYF.